This T cell receptor beta chain stems from a study of OX40 agonist ivuxolimab in advanced cancers. The overall study: Three individuals attained partial responses, comprising one hepatocellular carcinoma case and two cutaneous melanoma cases. General observations from the study: Low clonal expansion, among the lowest seen, marked partial responders at 0.1-3.0 mg/kg.

As regards this clone: Its antigen is not identified.

Per germline, CDR1 SGDLS and CDR2 YYNGEE. This CDR3 spans 15 amino acids. J gave up 5 bases and V 1 base, and 3 bases lay outside the gene matches. The investigators sampled blood at baseline, at cycle 4 day 1, and at cycle 7 day 1. Generated by immunoSEQ multiplex PCR, the TCRdb table keeps only in-frame clones and is missing some. This sample has tens of thousands of clones, with about 93% found just once. The chain employs TRBV9 and TRBJ1-4, with 9 bases lining up with TRBD1. The clonotype originates from an adult with an advanced solid tumor such as melanoma, head and neck, liver or kidney cancer. The sample was CD4+ or CD8+ T cells sorted from blood, taken in a trial of the OX40 agonist ivuxolimab. The CDR3 protein is CASSVFGTGNEKLFF. In DNA form, the CDR3 reads TGTGCCAGCAGCGTATTCGGGACAGGGAATGAAAAACTGTTTTTT.